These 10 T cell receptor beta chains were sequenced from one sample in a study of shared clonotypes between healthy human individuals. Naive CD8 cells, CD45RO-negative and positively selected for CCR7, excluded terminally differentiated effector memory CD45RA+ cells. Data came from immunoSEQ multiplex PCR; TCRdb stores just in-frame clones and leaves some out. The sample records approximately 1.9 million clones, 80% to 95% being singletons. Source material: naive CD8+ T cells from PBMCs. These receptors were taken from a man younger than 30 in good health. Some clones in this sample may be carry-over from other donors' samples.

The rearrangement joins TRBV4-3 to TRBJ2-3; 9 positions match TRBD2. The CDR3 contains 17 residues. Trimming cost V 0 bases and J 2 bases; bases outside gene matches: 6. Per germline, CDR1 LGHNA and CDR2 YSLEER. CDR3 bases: TGCGCCAGCAGCCAAGATAGGCTAGCGGGGTCCACAGATACGCAGTATTTT. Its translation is CASSQDRLAGSTDTQYF.

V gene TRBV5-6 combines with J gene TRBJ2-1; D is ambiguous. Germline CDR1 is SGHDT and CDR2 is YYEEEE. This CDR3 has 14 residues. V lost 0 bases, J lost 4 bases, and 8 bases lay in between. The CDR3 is CASSLAVTYNEQFF. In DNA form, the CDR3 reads TGTGCCAGCAGCTTGGCCGTAACGTACAATGAGCAGTTCTTC.

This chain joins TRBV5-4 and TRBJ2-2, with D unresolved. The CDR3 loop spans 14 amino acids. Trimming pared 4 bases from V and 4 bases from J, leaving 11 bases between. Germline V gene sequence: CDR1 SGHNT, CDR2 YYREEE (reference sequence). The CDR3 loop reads CASSPRLGTGELFF. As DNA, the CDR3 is TGTGCCAGCAGCCCTCGGTTGGGCACCGGGGAGCTGTTTTTT.

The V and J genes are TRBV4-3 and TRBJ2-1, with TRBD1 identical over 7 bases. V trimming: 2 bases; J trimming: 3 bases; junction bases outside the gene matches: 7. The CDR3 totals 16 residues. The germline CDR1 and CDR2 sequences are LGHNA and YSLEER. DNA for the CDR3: TGCGCCAGCAGCCAACTTGACAGGGAAAGCTACAATGAGCAGTTCTTC. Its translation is CASSQLDRESYNEQFF.

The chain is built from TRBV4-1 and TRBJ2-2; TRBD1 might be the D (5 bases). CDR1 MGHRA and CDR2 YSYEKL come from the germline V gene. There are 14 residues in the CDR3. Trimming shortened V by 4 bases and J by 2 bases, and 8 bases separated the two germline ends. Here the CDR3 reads CASSLRVNTGELFF. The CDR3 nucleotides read TGCGCCAGCAGCCTCAGGGTTAACACCGGGGAGCTGTTTTTT.

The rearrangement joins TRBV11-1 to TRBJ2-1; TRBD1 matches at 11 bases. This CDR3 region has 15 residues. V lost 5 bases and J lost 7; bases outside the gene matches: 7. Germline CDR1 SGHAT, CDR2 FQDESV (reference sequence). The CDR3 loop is CASSRGQGARNEQFF. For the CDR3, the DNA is TGTGCCAGCAGCCGCGGACAGGGGGCGCGTAATGAGCAGTTCTTC.

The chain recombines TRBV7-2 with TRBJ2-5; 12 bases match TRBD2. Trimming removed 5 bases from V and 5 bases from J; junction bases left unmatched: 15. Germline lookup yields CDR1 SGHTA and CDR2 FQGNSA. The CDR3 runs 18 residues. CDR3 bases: TGTGCCAGCAGCCGCTGGACTAGCGGGACCAAGACGGGGGAGACCCAGTACTTC. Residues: CASSRWTSGTKTGETQYF.

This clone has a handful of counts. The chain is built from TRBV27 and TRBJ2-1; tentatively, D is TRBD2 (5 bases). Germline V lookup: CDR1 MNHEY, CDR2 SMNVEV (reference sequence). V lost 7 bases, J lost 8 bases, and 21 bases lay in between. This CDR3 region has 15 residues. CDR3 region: CASTPRRGRVDEQFF. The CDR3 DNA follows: TGTGCCAGCACCCCCCGGAGAGGGCGGGTAGATGAGCAGTTCTTC.

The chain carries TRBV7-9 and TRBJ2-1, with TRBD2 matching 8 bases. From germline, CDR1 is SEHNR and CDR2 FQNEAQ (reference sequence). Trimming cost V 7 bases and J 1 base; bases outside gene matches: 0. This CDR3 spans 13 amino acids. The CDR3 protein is CASTGGSYNEQFF. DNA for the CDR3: TGTGCCAGCACGGGGGGGTCCTACAATGAGCAGTTCTTC.

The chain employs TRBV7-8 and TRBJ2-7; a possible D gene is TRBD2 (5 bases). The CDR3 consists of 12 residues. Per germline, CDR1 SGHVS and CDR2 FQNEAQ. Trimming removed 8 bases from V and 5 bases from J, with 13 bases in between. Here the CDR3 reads CASWTEQNEQYF. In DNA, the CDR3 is TGTGCCAGCTGGACTGAACAGAACGAGCAGTACTTC.